This entry concerns a single TCR beta chain. Its antigen is still unknown. V shed 4 bases, J shed 5 bases, and the junction held 15 bases outside the gene matches. There are 19 residues in the CDR3. From germline, CDR1 is MGHRA and CDR2 YSYEKL. Assay: immunoSEQ multiplex PCR; the TCRdb copy retains only in-frame clones and omits some. Here the sample spans about 37,000 clones, 70% to 85% being singletons. The sample is drawn from a study of OX40 agonist ivuxolimab in advanced cancers. Study summary: Hepatocellular carcinoma, melanoma, renal cell or head and neck cancer occurred in dose-escalation patients.

Overall study findings and caveats: At doses 0.1 to 3.0 mg/kg, CD4+ and CD8+ clones expanded. On average, CD8+ T cells had more expanded clones than CD4+.

The TCR originated in an adult with an advanced solid tumor such as melanoma, head and neck, liver or kidney cancer. This specimen was CD4+ or CD8+ T cells sorted from blood, taken in a trial of the OX40 agonist ivuxolimab. The V call is TRBV4-1, the J call TRBJ2-5; 14 nucleotides line up with TRBD2. CDR3 sequence (DNA): TGCGCCAGCAGCCGAGGGGATAGACTAGCGGGAGGGCCGGGGGAGACCCAGTACTTC. This translates into CASSRGDRLAGGPGETQYF.